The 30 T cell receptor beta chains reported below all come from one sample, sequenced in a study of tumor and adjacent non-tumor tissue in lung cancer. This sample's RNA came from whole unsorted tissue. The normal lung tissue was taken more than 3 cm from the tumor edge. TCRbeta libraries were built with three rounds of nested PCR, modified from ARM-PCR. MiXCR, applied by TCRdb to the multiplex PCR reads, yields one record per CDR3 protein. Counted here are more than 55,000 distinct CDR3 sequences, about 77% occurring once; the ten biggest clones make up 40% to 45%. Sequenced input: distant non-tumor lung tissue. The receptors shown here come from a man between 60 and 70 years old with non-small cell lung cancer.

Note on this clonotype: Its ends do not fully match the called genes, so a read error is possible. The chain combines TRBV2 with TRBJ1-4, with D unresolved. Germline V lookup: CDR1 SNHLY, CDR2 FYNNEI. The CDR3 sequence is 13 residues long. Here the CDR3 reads CGSNVEEQEKLFF. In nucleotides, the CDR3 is TGTGGCAGCAATGTTGAAGAGCAAGAAAAACTGTTTTTT.

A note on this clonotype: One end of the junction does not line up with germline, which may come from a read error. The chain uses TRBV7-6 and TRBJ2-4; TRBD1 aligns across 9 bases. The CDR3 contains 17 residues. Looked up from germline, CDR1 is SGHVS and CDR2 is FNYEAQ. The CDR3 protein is CASSQGGQGESKNIQNF. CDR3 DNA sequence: TGTGCCAGCAGCCAAGGGGGACAGGGCGAAAGCAAAAACATTCAGAACTTC.

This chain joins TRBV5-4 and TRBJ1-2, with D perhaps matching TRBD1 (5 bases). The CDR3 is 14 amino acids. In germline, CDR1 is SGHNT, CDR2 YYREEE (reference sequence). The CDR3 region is CGNRHDRSNYGYTF. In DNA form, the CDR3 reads TGTGGCAACAGGCACGACCGGTCCAACTATGGCTACACCTTC. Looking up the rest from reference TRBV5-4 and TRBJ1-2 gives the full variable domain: ETGVTQSPTHLIKTRGQQVTLRCSSQSGHNTVSWYQQALGQGPQFIFQYYREEENGRGNFPPRFSGLQFPNYSSELNVNALELDDSALYLCGNRHDRSNYGYTFGSGTRLTVV.

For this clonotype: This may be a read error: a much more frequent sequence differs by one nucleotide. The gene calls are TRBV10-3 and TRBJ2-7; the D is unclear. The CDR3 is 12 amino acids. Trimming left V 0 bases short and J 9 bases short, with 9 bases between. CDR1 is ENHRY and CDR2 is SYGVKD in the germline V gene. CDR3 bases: TGTGCCATCAGTGAGTCGAGAGTAGGGCAGTACTTC. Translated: CAISESRVGQYF.

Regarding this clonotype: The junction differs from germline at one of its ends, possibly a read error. In DNA form, the CDR3 reads TGTAGCGTTGACAGCGACCCCTGCTACAAGCAGTACTTC. The encoded protein is CSVDSDPCYKQYF. The chain links TRBV29-1 to TRBJ2-7; D may match TRBD1 or TRBD2 (5 bases each). CDR3 length: 13 amino acids. Germline V lookup: CDR1 SQVTM, CDR2 ANQGSEA.

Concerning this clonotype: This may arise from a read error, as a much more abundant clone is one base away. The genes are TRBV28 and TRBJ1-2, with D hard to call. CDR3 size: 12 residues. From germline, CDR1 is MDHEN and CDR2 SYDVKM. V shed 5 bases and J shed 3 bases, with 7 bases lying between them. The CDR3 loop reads CASSIGDYGYTF. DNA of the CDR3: TGTGCCAGCAGTATTGGGGACTATGGCTACACCTTC.

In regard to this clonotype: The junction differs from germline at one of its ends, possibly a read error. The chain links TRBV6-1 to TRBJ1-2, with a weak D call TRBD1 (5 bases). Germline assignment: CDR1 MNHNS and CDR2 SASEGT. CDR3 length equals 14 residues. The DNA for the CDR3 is TGTGCCAGCAGCCCGGACACAGCTAACTATGGTTACACCTTC. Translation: CASSPDTANYGYTF.

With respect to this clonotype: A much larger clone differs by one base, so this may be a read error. This chain's CDR3 is CAWSLAGVTYNSPLHF. CDR3 nucleotides: TGTGCCTGGAGCCTGGCGGGGGTCACCTATAATTCACCCCTCCACTTT. This chain links TRBV30 with TRBJ1-6; D is possibly TRBD1 (5 bases). Germline CDR1 reads GTSNPN; CDR2 reads SVGIG (reference sequence). The CDR3 covers 16 residues. V shed 3 bases and J shed 2 bases, with 14 bases lying between them.

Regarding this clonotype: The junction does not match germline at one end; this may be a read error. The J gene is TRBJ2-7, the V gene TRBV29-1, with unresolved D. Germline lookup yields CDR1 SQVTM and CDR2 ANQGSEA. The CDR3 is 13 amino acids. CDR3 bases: TGCAGCGTTGTCCGAGGTGACTCTTACGGGCAGTACTTC. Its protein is CSVVRGDSYGQYF.

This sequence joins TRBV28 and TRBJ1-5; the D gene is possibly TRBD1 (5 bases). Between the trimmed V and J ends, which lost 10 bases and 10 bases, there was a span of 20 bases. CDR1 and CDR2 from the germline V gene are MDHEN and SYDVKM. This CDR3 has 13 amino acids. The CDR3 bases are TGTGCCATCAGGGAAGGGGCAGGGCAACCCCAGCATTTT. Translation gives CAIREGAGQPQHF. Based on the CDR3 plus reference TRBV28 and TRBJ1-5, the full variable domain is DVKVTQSSRYLVKRTGEKVFLECVQDMDHENMFWYRQDPGLGLRLIYFSYDVKMKEKGDIPEGYSVSREKKERFSLILESASTNQTSMYLCAIREGAGQPQHFGDGTRLSIL.

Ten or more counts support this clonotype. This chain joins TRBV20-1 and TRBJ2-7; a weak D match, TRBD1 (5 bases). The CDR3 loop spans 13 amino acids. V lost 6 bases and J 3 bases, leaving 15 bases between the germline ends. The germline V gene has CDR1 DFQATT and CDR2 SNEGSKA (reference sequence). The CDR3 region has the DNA TGCAGTGCCAGCCAAGGGGCGGACTACGAGCAGTACTTC. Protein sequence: CSASQGADYEQYF.

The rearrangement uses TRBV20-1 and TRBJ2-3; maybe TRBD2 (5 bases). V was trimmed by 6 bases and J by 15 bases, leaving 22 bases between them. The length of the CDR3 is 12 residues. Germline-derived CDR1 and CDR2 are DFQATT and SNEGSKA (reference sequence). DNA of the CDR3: TGCAGTGCCCGAGGGCCCACAGATATGCACTATTTT. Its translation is CSARGPTDMHYF.

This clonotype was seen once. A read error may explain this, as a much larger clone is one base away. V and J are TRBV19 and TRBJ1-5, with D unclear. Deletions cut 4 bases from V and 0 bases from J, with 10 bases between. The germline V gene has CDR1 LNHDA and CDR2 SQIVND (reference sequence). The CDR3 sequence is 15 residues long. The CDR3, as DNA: TGTGCCAGTAGTAGTACAGCCTATAGCAATCAGCCCCAGCATTTT. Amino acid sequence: CASSSTAYSNQPQHF.

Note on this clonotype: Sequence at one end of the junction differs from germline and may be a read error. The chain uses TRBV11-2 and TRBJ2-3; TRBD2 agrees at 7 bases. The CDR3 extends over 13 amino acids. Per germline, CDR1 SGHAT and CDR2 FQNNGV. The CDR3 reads CASSLEASGSGAF. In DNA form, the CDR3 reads TGTGCCAGCAGCTTAGAGGCTAGCGGTTCAGGAGCTTTT.

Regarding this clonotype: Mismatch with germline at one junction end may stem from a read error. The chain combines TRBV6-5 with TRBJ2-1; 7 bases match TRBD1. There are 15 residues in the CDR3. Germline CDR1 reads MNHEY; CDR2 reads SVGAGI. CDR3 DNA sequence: TGTGCCAGCAGTTTCAGACAGGGCTCCTACAATGAGCAATTATTC. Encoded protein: CASSFRQGSYNEQLF.

CDR3 coding DNA: TGTGCCAGCAGTTTACACCCCTTAGTCAAAAACATTCAGTACTTC. Encoded protein: CASSLHPLVKNIQYF. The V gene is TRBV28, the J gene TRBJ2-4, with D hard to call. Trimming left V 2 bases short and J 3 bases short, with 11 bases between. This CDR3 has 15 residues. Germline CDR1 is MDHEN and CDR2 is SYDVKM.

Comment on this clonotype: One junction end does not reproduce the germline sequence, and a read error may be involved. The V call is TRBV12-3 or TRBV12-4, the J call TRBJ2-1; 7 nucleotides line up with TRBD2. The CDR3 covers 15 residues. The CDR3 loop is CANSFPQRDHIDQFF. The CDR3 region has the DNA TGTGCCAACAGTTTCCCTCAGCGGGACCATATTGACCAGTTCTTC.

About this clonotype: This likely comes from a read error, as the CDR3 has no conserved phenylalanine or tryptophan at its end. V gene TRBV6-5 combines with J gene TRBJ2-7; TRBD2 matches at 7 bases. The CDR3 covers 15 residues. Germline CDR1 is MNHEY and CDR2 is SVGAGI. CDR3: CDSSYSRRETAEQYL. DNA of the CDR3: TGTGATAGCAGTTACTCGAGGCGGGAGACGGCCGAGCAGTACTTA.

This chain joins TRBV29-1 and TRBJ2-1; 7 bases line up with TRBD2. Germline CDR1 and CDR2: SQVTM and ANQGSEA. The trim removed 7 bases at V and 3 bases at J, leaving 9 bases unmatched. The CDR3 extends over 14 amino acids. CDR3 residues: CSALGLTDYNEQFF. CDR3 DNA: TGCAGCGCCTTGGGACTAACCGACTACAATGAGCAGTTCTTC.

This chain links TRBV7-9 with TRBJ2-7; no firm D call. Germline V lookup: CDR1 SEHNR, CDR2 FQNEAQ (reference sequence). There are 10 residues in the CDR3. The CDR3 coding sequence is TGTGCTAGCCGAGAAGGCGAGCAGTACTTC. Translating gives CASREGEQYF. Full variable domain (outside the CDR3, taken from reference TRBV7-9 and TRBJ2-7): DTGVSQNPRHKITKRGQNVTFRCDPISEHNRLYWYRQTLGQGPEFLTYFQNEAQLEKSRLLSDRFSAERPKGSFSTLEIQRTEQGDSAMYLCASREGEQYFGPGTRLTVT.

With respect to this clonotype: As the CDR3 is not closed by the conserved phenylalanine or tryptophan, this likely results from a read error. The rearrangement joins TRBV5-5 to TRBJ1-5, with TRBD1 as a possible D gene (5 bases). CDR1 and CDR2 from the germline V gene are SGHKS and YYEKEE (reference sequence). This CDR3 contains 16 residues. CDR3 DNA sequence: TGTGCCTGCAGCTTGGTCGGGGGGGACTGCAATCAGCCCCAGCATTAT. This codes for CACSLVGGDCNQPQHY.

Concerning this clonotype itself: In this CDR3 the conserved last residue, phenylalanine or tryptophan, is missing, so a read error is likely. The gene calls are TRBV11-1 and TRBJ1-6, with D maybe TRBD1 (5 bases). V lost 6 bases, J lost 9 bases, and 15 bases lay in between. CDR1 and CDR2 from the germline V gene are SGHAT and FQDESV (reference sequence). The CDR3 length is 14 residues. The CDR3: CASSSGDHISPLHL. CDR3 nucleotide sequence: TGTGCCAGCAGTTCGGGGGATCACATTTCACCCCTCCACCTT.

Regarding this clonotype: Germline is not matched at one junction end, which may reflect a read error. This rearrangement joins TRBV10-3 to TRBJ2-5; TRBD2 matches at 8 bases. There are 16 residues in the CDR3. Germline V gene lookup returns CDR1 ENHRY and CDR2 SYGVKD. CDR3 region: CAISATRTSRDETQYF. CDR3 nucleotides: TGTGCCATCAGCGCAACCAGGACTAGCCGCGACGAGACTCAGTACTTC.

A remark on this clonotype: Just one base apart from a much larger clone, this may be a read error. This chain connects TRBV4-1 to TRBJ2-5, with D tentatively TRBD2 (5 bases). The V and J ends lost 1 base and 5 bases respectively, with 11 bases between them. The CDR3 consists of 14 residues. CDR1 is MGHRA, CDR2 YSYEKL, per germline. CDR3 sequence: CASSQATGGETQYF. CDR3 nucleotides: TGCGCCAGCAGCCAAGCAACGGGCGGGGAGACCCAGTACTTC.

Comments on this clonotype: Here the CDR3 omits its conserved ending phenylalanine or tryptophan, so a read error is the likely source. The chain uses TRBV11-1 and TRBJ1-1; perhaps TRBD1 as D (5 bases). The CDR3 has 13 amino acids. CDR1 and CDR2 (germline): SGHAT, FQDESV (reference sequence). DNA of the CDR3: TGTGCTAGCACCTTAGCGCCGGGGGCTGAAGCTTTCTCT. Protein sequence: CASTLAPGAEAFS.

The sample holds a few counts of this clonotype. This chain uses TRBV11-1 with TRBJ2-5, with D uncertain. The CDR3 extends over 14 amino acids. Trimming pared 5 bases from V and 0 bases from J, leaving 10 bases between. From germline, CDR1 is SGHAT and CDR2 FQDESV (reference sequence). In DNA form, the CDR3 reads TGTGCCAGCAGCAGAGAAACCTACCAAGAGACCCAGTACTTC. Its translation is CASSRETYQETQYF.

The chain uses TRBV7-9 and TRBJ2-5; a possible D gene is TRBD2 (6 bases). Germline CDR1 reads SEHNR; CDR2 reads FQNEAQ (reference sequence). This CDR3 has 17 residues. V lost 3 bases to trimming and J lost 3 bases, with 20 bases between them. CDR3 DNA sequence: TGTGCCAGCAGCTTCGGCGTTGTAGCGGCAATCGAAGAGACCCAGTACTTC. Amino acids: CASSFGVVAAIEETQYF.

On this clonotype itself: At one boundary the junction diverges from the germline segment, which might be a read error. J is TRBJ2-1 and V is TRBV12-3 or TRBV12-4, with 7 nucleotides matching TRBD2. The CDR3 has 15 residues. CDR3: CTSSFPQRDHNEWFF. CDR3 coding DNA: TGTACCAGCAGTTTCCCTCAGCGGGACCACAATGAATGGTTCTTC.

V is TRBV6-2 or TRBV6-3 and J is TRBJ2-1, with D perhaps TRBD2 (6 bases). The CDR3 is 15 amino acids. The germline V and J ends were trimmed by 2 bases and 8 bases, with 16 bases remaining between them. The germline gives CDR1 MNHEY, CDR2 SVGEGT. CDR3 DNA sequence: TGTGCCAGCAGTTACAATAGAGACGGGAGTGATGAGCAGTTCTTC. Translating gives CASSYNRDGSDEQFF.

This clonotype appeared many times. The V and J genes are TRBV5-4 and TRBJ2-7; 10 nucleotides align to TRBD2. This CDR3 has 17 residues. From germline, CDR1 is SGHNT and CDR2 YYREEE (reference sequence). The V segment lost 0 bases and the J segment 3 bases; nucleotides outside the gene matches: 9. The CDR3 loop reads CASSLDGTSVRVYEQYF. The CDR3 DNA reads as TGTGCCAGCAGCTTGGATGGGACTAGCGTGAGGGTCTACGAGCAGTACTTC. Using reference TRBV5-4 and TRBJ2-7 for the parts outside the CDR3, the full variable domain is ETGVTQSPTHLIKTRGQQVTLRCSSQSGHNTVSWYQQALGQGPQFIFQYYREEENGRGNFPPRFSGLQFPNYSSELNVNALELDDSALYLCASSLDGTSVRVYEQYFGPGTRLTVT.